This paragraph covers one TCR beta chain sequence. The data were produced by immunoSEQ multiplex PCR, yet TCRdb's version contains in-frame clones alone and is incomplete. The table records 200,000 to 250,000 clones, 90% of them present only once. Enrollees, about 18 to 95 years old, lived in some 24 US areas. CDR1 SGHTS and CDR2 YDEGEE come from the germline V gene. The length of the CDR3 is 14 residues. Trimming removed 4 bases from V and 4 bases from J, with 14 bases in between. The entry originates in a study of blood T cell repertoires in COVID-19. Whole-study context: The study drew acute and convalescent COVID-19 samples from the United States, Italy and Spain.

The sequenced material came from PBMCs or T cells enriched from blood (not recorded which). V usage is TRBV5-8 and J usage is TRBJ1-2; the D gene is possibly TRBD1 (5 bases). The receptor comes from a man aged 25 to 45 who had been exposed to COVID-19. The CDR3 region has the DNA TGTGCCAGCAGCCTAAGCCTAGGGGTCTATGGCTACACCTTC. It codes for CASSLSLGVYGYTF. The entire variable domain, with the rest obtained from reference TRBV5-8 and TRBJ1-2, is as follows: EAGVTQSPTHLIKTRGQQATLRCSPISGHTSVYWYQQALGLGLQFLLWYDEGEERNRGNFPPRFSGRQFPNYSSELNVNALELEDSALYLCASSLSLGVYGYTFGSGTRLTVV.